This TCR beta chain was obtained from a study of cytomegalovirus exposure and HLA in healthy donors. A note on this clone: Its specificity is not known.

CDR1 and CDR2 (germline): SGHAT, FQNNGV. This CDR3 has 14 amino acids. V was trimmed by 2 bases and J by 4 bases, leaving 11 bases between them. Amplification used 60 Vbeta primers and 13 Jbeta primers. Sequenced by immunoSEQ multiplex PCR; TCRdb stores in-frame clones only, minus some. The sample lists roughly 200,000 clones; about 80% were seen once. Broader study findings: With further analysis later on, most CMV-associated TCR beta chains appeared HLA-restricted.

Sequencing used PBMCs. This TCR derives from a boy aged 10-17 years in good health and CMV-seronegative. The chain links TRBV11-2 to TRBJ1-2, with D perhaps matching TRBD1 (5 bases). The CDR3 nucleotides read TGTGCCAGCAGCTTATTTGACGGGGGCTATGGCTACACCTTC. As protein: CASSLFDGGYGYTF.